These 8 T cell receptor beta chains were all obtained from the same sample, sequenced in a study of control samples from healthy donors and cancer patients. TCRdb keeps only in-frame clones here, not all; method: immunoSEQ multiplex PCR. Among approximately 210,000 clones listed, around 90% were seen once. Material for sequencing was blood. The receptors were sampled from a man younger than 45 in good health.

This chain joins TRBV7-9 and TRBJ2-2, with TRBD1 matching 11 bases. V lost 6 bases and J lost 4; bases outside the gene matches: 7. Germline-derived CDR1 and CDR2 are SEHNR and FQNEAQ (reference sequence). This CDR3 is built from 16 residues. The CDR3 reads CASRDRDRGGTGELFF. CDR3 coding DNA: TGTGCCAGCAGGGACCGGGACAGGGGGGGCACCGGGGAGCTGTTTTTT.

The rearrangement links TRBV19 to TRBJ1-2; 8 bases match TRBD1. The germline V gene has CDR1 LNHDA and CDR2 SQIVND (reference sequence). The CDR3 has 14 residues. With V trimmed by 10 bases and J by 4 bases, 11 bases remained unmatched. CDR3 coding DNA: TGTGCCACCCCCCCAGGACAGGGAAGCTATGGCTACACCTTC. This encodes CATPPGQGSYGYTF.

V usage is TRBV3-1 (or the pseudogene TRBV3-2) and J usage is TRBJ1-2; D not certain. Trimming removed 9 bases at V and 2 bases at J, with 16 bases between. The CDR3 length is 14 residues. Germline loops: CDR1 LGHDT, CDR2 YNNKEL (reference sequence). CDR3 sequence: CASSDRRPNYGYTF. DNA for the CDR3: TGTGCCAGTTCGGACCGACGGCCCAACTATGGCTACACCTTC.

V is TRBV3-1 (or the pseudogene TRBV3-2) and J is TRBJ2-5; 11 bases are shared with TRBD2. The germline V gene has CDR1 LGHDT and CDR2 YNNKEL (reference sequence). With V trimmed by 4 bases and J by 2 bases, 6 bases remained unmatched. The CDR3 spans 16 residues. This CDR3 is CASSLNIAGGQETQYF. CDR3 DNA: TGTGCCAGCAGCCTAAACATAGCGGGGGGGCAAGAGACCCAGTACTTC.

The chain joins TRBV2 to TRBJ1-1; 7 bases are shared with TRBD1. CDR1 and CDR2 from the germline V gene are SNHLY and FYNNEI. With 5 bases clipped from V and 3 bases from J, the junction kept 3 bases outside the gene matches. The CDR3 runs to 13 residues. As DNA, the CDR3 is TGTGCCAGCAGTTCAGGGGGGCACACTGAAGCTTTCTTT. This sequence encodes CASSSGGHTEAFF.

The chain employs TRBV10-3 and TRBJ1-5; no clear D gene. Germline CDR1 reads ENHRY; CDR2 reads SYGVKD. The V end was cut by 3 bases, the J end by 3 bases, with 9 bases between. This CDR3 contains 14 residues. The CDR3 region is CAISDGLSNQPQHF. CDR3 nucleotide sequence: TGTGCCATCAGTGACGGCCTTTCCAATCAGCCCCAGCATTTT.

The chain is built from TRBV7-2 and TRBJ1-1; D gene ambiguous. V was cut by 1 base and J by 11 bases, with 14 bases left in between. Germline CDR1 is SGHTA and CDR2 is FQGNSA. There are 13 residues in the CDR3. CDR3 sequence: CASSLEGQANAFF. The CDR3 nucleotides are TGTGCCAGCAGCTTAGAAGGTCAGGCGAATGCTTTCTTT.

This chain uses TRBV27 with TRBJ1-4, with TRBD1 matching over 9 bases. CDR1 is MNHEY and CDR2 is SMNVEV in the germline V gene (reference sequence). The CDR3 has 16 residues. V lost 3 bases and J lost 6; bases outside the gene matches: 8. This CDR3 is CASSLVPGQGDEKLFF. The CDR3 DNA sequence: TGTGCCAGCAGTTTGGTACCGGGACAGGGAGATGAAAAACTGTTTTTT. The complete variable domain, with remaining parts taken from reference TRBV27 and TRBJ1-4, reads EAQVTQNPRYLITVTGKKLTVTCSQNMNHEYMSWYRQDPGLGLRQIYYSMNVEVTDKGDVPEGYKVSRKEKRNFPLILESPSPNQTSLYFCASSLVPGQGDEKLFFGSGTQLSVL.